Shown below are 7 T cell receptor beta chains from a single sample sequenced in a study of Graves' ophthalmopathy and Graves' hyperthyroidism. RNA transcripts provided the template for amplifying TCR beta CDR3 regions. First-round RT-PCR with HTBI primers preceded a second-round multiplex PCR. Each CDR3 protein gets one entry after TCRdb re-called the multiplex PCR reads with MiXCR. The top ten hold roughly 42% of the sample, which has under 250,000 distinct CDR3 sequences, roughly 21% seen once. The source material was peripheral blood. The receptors shown here come from a woman between 45 and 65 years old with Graves' ophthalmopathy.

This clonotype was seen many times. The chain recombines TRBV9 with TRBJ2-2; TRBD2 is a possible D gene (7 bases). CDR3 length equals 15 residues. Trimming took 1 base from V and 3 from J, leaving 10 bases between them. Germline V gives CDR1 SGDLS, CDR2 YYNGEE. Written as DNA, the CDR3 is TGTGCCAGCAGCGTAAGGGGGGGGTACACCGGGGAGCTGTTTTTT. Its translation is CASSVRGGYTGELFF.

The J gene is TRBJ1-5, the V gene TRBV5-1; unclear D gene. The length of the CDR3 is 14 residues. Germline loops: CDR1 SGHRS, CDR2 YFSETQ. Trimming cost V 4 bases and J 4 bases, with 12 bases left between them. For the CDR3, the DNA is TGCGCCAGCAGCCTGGACGGAATGAATCAGCCCCAGCATTTT. It yields the protein CASSLDGMNQPQHF.

In this sample, this clonotype turned up many times. This chain joins TRBV20-1 and TRBJ2-5; TRBD2 matches 9 bases. From germline, CDR1 is DFQATT and CDR2 SNEGSKA (reference sequence). The CDR3 loop spans 15 amino acids. V was clipped by 6 bases and J by 2 bases; unmatched bases: 10. The CDR3: CSANRLAAPQETQYF. The CDR3, as DNA: TGCAGTGCCAACCGACTAGCGGCCCCTCAAGAGACCCAGTACTTC.

This clonotype was observed a single time. V usage is TRBV7-2 and J usage is TRBJ2-2; D is perhaps TRBD2 (5 bases). Germline-derived CDR1 and CDR2 are SGHTA and FQGNSA. V dropped 3 bases and J dropped 2 bases, with 10 bases sitting between them. CDR3 length: 15 amino acids. The DNA for the CDR3 is TGTGCCAGCAGCTTTCGGCGGGCAAACACCGGGGAGCTGTTTTTT. Its translation is CASSFRRANTGELFF.

This clonotype was counted at least ten times. The chain employs TRBV7-9 and TRBJ2-7; TRBD1 agrees at 11 bases. From germline, CDR1 is SEHNR and CDR2 FQNEAQ (reference sequence). The CDR3 has 15 amino acids. J lost 3 bases, V lost 4 bases, and 5 bases had no gene match. CDR3 region: CASSSGDRGDYEQYF. The CDR3, as DNA: TGTGCCAGCAGCTCCGGGGACAGGGGGGACTACGAGCAGTACTTC.

This clonotype has a single count. This chain uses TRBV12-3 or TRBV12-4 with TRBJ2-7, with D perhaps matching TRBD2 (6 bases). This CDR3 has 14 amino acids. V lost 7 bases and J lost 3, with 16 bases in between. The CDR3 loop is CASTRGGSDYEQYF. The CDR3 DNA reads as TGTGCCAGCACCCGAGGAGGGTCAGACTACGAGCAGTACTTC.

This clonotype was picked up many times. CDR3 DNA: TGCAGTGCTAGAGATTCTAGCGGAAATTCCTACGAGCAGTACTTC. This translates into CSARDSSGNSYEQYF. The V gene is TRBV20-1, the J gene TRBJ2-7, with 7 nucleotides matching TRBD2. The CDR3 has 15 residues. Germline CDR1 reads DFQATT; CDR2 reads SNEGSKA (reference sequence). Trimming cost V 0 bases and J 1 base; bases outside gene matches: 6.